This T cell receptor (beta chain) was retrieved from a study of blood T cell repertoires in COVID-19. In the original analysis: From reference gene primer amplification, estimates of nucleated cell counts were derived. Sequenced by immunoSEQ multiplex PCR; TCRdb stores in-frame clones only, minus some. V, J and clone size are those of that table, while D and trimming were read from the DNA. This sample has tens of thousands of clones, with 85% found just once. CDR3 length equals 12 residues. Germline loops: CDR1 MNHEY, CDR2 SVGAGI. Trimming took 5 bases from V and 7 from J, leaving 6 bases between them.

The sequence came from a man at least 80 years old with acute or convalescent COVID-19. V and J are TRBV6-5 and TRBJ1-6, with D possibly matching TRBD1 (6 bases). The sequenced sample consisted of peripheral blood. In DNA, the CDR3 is TGTGCCAGCAGTACAGGGAATTCACCCCTCCACTTT. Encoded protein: CASSTGNSPLHF.